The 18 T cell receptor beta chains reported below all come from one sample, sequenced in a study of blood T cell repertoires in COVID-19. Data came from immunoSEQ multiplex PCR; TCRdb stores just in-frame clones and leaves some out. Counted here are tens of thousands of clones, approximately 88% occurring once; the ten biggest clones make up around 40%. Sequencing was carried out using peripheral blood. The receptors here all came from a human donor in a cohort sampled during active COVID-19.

CDR3 sequence (DNA): TGTGCCAGCAGTTACCGAGGGACAGCGTATAACACTGAAGCTTTCTTT. This encodes CASSYRGTAYNTEAFF. The chain links TRBV6-2 or TRBV6-3 to TRBJ1-1; 7 bases fit TRBD1. Per the germline V gene, CDR1 is MNHEY and CDR2 is SVGEGT. The CDR3 length is 16 residues. Trimming at V came to 2 bases and at J to 2 bases, leaving 8 bases not matched to a gene.

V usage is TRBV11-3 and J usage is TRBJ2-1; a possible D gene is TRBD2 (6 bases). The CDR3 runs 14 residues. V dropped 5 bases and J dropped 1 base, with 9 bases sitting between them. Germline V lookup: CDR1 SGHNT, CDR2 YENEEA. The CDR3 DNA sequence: TGTGCCAGCAGCCGGCTAGCGTCCTACAATGAGCAGTTCTTC. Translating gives CASSRLASYNEQFF. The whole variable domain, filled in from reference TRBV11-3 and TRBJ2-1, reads EAGVVQSPRYKIIEKKQPVAFWCNPISGHNTLYWYLQNLGQGPELLIRYENEEAVDDSQLPKDRFSAERLKGVDSTLKIQPAELGDSAVYLCASSRLASYNEQFFGPGTRLTVL.

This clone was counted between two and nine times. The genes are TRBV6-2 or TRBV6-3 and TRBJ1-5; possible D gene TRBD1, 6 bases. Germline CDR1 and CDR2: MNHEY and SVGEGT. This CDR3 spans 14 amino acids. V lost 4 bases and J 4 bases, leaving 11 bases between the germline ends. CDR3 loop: CASSSDRFNQPQHF. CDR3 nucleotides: TGTGCCAGCAGTTCCGACAGGTTTAATCAGCCCCAGCATTTT.

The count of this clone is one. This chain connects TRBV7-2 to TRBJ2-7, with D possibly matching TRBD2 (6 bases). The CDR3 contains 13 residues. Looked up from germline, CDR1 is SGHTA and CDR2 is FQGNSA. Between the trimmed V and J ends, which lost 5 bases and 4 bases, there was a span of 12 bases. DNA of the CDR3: TGTGCCAGCAGCGCTCCGGGAGCTTACGAGCAGTACTTC. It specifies CASSAPGAYEQYF.

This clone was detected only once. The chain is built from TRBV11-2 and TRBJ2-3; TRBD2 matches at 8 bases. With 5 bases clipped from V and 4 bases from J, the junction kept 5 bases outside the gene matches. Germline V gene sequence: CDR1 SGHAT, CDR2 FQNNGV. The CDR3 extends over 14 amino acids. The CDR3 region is CASSESGGPDTQYF. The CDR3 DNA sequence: TGTGCCAGCAGCGAAAGCGGGGGCCCAGATACGCAGTATTTT.

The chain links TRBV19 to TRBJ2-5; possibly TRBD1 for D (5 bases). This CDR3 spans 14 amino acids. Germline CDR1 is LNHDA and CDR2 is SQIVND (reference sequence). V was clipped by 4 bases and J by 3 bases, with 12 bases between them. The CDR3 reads CASSRRGLEETQYF. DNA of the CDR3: TGTGCCAGTAGTAGAAGGGGCCTAGAAGAGACCCAGTACTTC. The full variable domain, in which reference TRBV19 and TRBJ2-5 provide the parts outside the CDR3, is DGGITQSPKYLFRKEGQNVTLSCEQNLNHDAMYWYRQDPGQGLRLIYYSQIVNDFQKGDIAEGYSVSREKKESFPLTVTSAQKNPTAFYLCASSRRGLEETQYFGPGTRLLVL.

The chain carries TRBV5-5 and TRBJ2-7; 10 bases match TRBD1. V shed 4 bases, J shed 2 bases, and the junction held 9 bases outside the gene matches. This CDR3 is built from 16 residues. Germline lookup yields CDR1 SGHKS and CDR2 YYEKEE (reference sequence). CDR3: CASSRNIGTGAYEQYF. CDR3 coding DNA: TGTGCCAGCAGCCGAAATATTGGGACAGGGGCCTACGAGCAGTACTTC. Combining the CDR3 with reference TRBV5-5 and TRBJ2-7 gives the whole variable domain DAGVTQSPTHLIKTRGQQVTLRCSPISGHKSVSWYQQVLGQGPQFIFQYYEKEERGRGNFPDRFSARQFPNYSSELNVNALLLGDSALYLCASSRNIGTGAYEQYFGPGTRLTVT.

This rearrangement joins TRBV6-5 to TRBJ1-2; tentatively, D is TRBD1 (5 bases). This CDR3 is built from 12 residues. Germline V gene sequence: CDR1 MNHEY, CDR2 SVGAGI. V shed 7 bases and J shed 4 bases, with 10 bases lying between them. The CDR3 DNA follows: TGTGCCAGCACGCCGGGGGGCTATGGCTACACCTTC. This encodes CASTPGGYGYTF.

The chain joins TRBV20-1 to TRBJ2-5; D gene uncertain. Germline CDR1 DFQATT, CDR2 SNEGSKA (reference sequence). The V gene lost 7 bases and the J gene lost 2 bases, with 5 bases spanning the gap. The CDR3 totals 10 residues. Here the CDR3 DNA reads TGCAGTGTCGCGCAAGAGACCCAGTACTTC. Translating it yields CSVAQETQYF.

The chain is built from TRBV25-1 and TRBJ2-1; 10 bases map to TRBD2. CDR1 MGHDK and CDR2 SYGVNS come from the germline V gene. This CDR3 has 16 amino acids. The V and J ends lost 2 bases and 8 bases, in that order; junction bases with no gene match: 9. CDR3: CASSEGSSGSRDEQFF. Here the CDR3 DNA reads TGTGCCAGCAGTGAAGGGTCTAGCGGGAGTAGGGATGAGCAGTTCTTC. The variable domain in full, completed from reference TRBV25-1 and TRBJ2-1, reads EADIYQTPRYLVIGTGKKITLECSQTMGHDKMYWYQQDPGMELHLIHYSYGVNSTEKGDLSSESTVSRIRTEHFPLTLESARPSHTSQYLCASSEGSSGSRDEQFFGPGTRLTVL.

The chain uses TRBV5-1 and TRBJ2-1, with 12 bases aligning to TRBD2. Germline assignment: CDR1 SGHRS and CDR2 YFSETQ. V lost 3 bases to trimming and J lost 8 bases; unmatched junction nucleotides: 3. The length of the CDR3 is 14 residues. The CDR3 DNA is TGCGCCAGCAGCTCGGGACTAGCGGGTTATGAGCAGTTCTTC. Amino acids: CASSSGLAGYEQFF.

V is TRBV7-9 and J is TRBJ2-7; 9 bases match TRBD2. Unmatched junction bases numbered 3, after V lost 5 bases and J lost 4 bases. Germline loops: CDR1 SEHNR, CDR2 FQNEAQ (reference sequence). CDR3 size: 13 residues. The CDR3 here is CASSRSGSYEQYF. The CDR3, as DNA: TGTGCCAGCAGCCGTAGCGGGAGTTACGAGCAGTACTTC.

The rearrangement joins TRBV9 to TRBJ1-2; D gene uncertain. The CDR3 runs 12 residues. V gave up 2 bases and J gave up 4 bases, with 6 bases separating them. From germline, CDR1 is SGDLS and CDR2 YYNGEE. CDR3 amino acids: CASSVDFYGYTF. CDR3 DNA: TGTGCCAGCAGCGTCGACTTCTATGGCTACACCTTC. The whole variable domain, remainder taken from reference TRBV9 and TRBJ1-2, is DSGVTQTPKHLITATGQRVTLRCSPRSGDLSVYWYQQSLDQGLQFLIQYYNGEERAKGNILERFSAQQFPDLHSELNLSSLELGDSALYFCASSVDFYGYTFGSGTRLTVV.

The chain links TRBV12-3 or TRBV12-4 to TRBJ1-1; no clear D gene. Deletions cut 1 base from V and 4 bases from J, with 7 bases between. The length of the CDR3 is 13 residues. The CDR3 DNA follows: TGTGCCAGCAGTTTAGGAGGGTCCACTGAAGCTTTCTTT. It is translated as CASSLGGSTEAFF.

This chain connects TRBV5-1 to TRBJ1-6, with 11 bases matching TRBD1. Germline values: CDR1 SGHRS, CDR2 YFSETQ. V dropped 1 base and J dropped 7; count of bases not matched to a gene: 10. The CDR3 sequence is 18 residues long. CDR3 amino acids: CASSLTPTGTGGNSPLHF. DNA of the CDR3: TGCGCCAGCAGCTTGACCCCCACAGGGACAGGGGGGAATTCACCCCTCCACTTT.

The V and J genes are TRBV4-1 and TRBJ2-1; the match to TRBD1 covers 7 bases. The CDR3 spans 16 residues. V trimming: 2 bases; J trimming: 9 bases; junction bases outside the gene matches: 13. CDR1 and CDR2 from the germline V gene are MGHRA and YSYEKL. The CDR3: CASSQLTGQRAREQFF. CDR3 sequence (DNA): TGCGCCAGCAGCCAATTGACGGGACAGAGGGCGCGTGAGCAGTTCTTC.

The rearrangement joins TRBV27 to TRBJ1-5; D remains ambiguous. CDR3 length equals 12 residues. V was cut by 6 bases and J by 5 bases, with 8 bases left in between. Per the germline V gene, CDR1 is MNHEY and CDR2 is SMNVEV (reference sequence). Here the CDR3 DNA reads TGTGCCAGCAGCCAGAAAGATCAGCCCCAGCATTTT. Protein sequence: CASSQKDQPQHF.

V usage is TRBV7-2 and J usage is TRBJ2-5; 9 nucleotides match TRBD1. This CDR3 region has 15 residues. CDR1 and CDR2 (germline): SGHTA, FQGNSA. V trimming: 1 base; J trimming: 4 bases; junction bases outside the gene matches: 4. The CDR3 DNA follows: TGTGCCAGCAGCTTAGGGACAGGGGCGGGAGAGACCCAGTACTTC. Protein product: CASSLGTGAGETQYF.